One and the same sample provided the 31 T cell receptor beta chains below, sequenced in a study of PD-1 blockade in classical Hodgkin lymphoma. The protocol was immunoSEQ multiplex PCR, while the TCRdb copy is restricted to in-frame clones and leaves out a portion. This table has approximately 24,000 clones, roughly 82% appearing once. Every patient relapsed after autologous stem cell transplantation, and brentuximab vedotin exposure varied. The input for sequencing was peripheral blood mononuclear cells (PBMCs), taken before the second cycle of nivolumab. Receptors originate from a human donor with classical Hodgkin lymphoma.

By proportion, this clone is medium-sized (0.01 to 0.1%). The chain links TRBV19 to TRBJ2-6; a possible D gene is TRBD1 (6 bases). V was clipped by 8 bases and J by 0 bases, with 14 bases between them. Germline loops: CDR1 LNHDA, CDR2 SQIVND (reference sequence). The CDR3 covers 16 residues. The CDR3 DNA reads TGTGCCAGTGCCGCCCACAGGGACTCTGGGGCCAACGTCCTGACTTTC. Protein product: CASAAHRDSGANVLTF.

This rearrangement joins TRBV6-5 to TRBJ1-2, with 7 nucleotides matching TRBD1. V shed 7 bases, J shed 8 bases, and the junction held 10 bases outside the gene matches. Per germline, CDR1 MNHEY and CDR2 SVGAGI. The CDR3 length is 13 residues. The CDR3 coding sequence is TGTGCCAGCACCAGACAGGGCACAGAAGGCTACACCTTC. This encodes CASTRQGTEGYTF.

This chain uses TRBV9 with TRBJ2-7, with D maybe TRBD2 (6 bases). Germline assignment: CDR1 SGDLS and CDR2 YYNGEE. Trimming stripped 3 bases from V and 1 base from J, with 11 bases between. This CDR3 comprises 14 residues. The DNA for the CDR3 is TGTGCCAGCAGCGCCCGCCGGGGGTCCTACGAGCAGTACTTC. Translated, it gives CASSARRGSYEQYF.

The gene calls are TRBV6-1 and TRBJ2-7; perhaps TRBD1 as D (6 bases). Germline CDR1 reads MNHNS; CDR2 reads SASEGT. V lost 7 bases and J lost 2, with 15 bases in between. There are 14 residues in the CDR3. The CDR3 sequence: CASNRGQNTYEQYF. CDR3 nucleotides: TGTGCCAGCAACCGCGGACAGAATACCTACGAGCAGTACTTC.

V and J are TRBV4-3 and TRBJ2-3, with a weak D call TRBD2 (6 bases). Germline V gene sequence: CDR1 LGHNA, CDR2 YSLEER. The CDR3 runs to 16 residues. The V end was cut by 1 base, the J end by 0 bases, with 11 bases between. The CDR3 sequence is CASSQVEAGSTDTQYF. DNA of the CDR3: TGCGCCAGCAGCCAAGTTGAGGCGGGGAGCACAGATACGCAGTATTTT.

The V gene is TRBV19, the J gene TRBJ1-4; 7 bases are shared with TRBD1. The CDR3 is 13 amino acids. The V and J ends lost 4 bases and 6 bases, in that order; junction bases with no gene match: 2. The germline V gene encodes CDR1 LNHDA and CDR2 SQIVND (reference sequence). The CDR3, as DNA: TGTGCCAGTAGTACTGACAGGGATGAAAAACTGTTTTTT. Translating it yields CASSTDRDEKLFF.

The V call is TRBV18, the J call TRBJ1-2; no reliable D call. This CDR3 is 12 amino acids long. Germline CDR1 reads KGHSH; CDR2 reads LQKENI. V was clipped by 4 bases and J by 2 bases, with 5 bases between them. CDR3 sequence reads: CASSQKNYGYTF. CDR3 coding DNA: TGTGCCAGCTCACAGAAAAACTATGGCTACACCTTC.

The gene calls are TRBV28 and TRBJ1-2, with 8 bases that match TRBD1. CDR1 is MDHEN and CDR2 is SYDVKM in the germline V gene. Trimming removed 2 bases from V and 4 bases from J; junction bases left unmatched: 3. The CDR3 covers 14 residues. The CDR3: CASSLPDRAYGYTF. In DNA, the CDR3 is TGTGCCAGCAGTTTACCGGACAGGGCCTATGGCTACACCTTC.

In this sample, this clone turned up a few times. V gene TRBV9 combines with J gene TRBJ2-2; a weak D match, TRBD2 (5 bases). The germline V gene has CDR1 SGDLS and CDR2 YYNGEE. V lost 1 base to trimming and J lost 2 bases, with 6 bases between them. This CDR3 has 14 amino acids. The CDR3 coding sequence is TGTGCCAGCAGCGTAACTAGTAACACCGGGGAGCTGTTTTTT. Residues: CASSVTSNTGELFF.

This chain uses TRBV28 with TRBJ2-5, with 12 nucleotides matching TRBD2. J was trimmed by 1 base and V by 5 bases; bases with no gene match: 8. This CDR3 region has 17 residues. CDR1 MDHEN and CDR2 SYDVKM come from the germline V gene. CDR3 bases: TGTGCCAGCAGTGGACCTAGCGGGGGGGGGATCCAAGAGACCCAGTACTTC. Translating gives CASSGPSGGGIQETQYF.

For the CDR3, the DNA is TGTGCCAGCATTCGGGAGTTCACAGATACGCAGTATTTT. Its translation: CASIREFTDTQYF. The rearrangement links TRBV2 to TRBJ2-3; tentative D call: TRBD2 (6 bases). The CDR3 length is 13 residues. Trimming stripped 7 bases from V and 2 bases from J, with 10 bases between. Germline lookup yields CDR1 SNHLY and CDR2 FYNNEI.

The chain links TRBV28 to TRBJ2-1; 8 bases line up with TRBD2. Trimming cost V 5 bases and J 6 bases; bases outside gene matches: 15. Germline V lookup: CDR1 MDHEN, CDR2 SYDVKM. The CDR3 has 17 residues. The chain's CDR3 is CASSPQRGLGGGNEQFF. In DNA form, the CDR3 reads TGTGCCAGCAGTCCCCAGCGGGGACTAGGTGGGGGCAATGAGCAGTTCTTC.

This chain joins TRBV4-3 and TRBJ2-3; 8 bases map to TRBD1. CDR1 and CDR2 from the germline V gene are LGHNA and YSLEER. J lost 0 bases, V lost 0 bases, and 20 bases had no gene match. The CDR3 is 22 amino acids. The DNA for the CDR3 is TGCGCCAGCAGCCAAGATAGGATTGCGAGCAAAGTGACAGGGGCAAGCACAGATACGCAGTATTTT. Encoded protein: CASSQDRIASKVTGASTDTQYF.

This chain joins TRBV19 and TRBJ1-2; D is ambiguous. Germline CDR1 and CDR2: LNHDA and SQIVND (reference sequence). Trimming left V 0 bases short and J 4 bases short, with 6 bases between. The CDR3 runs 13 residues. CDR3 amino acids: CASSIDSRYGYTF. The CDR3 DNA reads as TGTGCCAGTAGTATAGACAGCCGCTATGGCTACACCTTC.

The CDR3, as DNA: TGTGCCACCAGCAGCCTAGTGGTATCCTACGAGCAGTACTTC. Translated, it gives CATSSLVVSYEQYF. The V and J genes are TRBV15 and TRBJ2-7; D is unclear. CDR1 and CDR2 (germline): LNHNV, YYDKDF (reference sequence). The CDR3 runs 14 residues. The V end was cut by 3 bases, the J end by 1 base, with 10 bases between.

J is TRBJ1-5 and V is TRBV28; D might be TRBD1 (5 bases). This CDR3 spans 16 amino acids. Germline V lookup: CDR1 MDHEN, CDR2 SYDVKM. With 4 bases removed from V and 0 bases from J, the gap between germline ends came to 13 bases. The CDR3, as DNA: TGTGCCAGCAGTTCTATATGGGGGAATAGCAATCAGCCCCAGCATTTT. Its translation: CASSSIWGNSNQPQHF.

The CDR3 reads CASSAGRSNEKLFF. CDR3 DNA: TGTGCCAGCAGTGCGGGACGGAGTAATGAAAAACTGTTTTTT. This rearrangement joins TRBV6-5 to TRBJ1-4, with a possible D match to TRBD1 (5 bases). CDR1 is MNHEY, CDR2 SVGAGI, per germline. The length of the CDR3 is 14 residues. V lost 5 bases, J lost 4 bases, and 11 bases lay in between.

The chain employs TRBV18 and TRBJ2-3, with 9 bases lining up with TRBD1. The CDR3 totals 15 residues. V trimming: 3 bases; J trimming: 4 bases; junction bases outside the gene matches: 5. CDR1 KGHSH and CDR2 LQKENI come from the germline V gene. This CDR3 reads CASSPGQGSADTQYF. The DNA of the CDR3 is TGTGCCAGCTCACCGGGACAGGGTTCTGCAGATACGCAGTATTTT.

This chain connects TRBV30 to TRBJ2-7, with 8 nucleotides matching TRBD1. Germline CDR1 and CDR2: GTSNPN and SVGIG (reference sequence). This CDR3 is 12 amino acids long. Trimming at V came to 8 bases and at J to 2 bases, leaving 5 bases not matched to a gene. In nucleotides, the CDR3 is TGTGCCCACTCGACAGGGGCCTACGAGCAGTACTTC. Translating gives CAHSTGAYEQYF.

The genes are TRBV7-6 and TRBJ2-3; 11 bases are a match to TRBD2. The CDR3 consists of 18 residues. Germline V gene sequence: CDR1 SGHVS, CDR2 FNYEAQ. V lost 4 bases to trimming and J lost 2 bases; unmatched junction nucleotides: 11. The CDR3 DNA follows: TGTGCCAGCAGCTCCCGACTAGCGGGGACGATCAACACAGATACGCAGTATTTT. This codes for CASSSRLAGTINTDTQYF.

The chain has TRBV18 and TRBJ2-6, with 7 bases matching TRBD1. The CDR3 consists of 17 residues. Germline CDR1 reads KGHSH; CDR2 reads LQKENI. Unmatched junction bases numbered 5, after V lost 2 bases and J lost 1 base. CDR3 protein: CASSPEGASSGANVLTF. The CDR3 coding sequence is TGTGCCAGCTCACCAGAGGGGGCATCGTCTGGGGCCAACGTCCTGACTTTC.

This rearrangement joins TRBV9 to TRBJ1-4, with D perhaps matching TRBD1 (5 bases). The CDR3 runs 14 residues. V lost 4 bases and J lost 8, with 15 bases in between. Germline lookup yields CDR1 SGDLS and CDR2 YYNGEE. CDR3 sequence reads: CASSPFSGAEKLFF. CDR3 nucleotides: TGTGCCAGCAGCCCATTTTCTGGGGCAGAAAAACTGTTTTTT.

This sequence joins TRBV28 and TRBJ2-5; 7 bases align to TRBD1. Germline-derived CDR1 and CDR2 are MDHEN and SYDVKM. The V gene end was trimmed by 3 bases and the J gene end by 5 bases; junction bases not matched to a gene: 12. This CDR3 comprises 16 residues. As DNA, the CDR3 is TGTGCCAGCAGTTTTCCCTCCAGGGGGATGGGGGAGACCCAGTACTTC. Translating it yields CASSFPSRGMGETQYF.

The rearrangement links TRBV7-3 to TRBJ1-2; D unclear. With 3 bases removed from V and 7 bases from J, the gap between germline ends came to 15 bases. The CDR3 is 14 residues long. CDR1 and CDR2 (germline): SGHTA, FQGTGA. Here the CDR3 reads CASSLDGSSLGYTF. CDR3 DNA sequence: TGTGCCAGCAGCTTGGACGGCAGTTCGCTTGGCTACACCTTC.

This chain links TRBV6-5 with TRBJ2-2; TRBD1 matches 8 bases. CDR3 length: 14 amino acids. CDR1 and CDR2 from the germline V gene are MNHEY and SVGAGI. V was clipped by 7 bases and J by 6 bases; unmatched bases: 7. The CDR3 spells CASKRTGFAGELFF. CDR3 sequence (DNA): TGTGCCAGCAAGAGGACAGGGTTCGCCGGGGAGCTGTTTTTT.

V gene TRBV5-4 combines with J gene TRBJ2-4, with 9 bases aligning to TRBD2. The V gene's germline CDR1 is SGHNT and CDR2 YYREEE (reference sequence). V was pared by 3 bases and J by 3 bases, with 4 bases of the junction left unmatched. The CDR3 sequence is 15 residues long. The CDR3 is CASSSSGVNKNIQYF. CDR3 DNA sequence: TGTGCCAGCAGCTCTAGCGGGGTGAACAAAAACATTCAGTACTTC.

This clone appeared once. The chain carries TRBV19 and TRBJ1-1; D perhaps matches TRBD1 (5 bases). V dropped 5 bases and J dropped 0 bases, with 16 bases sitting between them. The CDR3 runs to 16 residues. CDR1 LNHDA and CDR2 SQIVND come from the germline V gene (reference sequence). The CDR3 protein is CASSRAGSLVNTEAFF. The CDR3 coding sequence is TGTGCCAGTAGTCGGGCAGGGTCTTTGGTGAACACTGAAGCTTTCTTT. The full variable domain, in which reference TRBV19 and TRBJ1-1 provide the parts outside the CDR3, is DGGITQSPKYLFRKEGQNVTLSCEQNLNHDAMYWYRQDPGQGLRLIYYSQIVNDFQKGDIAEGYSVSREKKESFPLTVTSAQKNPTAFYLCASSRAGSLVNTEAFFGQGTRLTVV.

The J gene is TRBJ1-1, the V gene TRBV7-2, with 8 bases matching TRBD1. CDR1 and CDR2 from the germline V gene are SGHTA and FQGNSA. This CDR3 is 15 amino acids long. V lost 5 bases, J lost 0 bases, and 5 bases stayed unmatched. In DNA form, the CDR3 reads TGTGCCAGCAGCCCAGGGACAGGACTGAACACTGAAGCTTTCTTT. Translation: CASSPGTGLNTEAFF.

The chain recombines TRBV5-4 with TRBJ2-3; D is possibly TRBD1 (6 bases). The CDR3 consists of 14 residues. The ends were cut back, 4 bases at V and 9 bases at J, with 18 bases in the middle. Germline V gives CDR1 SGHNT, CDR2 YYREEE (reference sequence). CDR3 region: CASSVYRDEATQYF. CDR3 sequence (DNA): TGTGCCAGCAGCGTTTACAGGGACGAGGCCACGCAGTATTTT.

The CDR3 protein is CADGGVTNYGYTF. CDR3 DNA sequence: TGTGCCGACGGCGGGGTAACTAACTATGGCTACACCTTC. V gene TRBV2 combines with J gene TRBJ1-2; no clear D. The CDR3 is 13 amino acids. V lost 11 bases and J lost 0, with 13 bases in between. Per germline, CDR1 SNHLY and CDR2 FYNNEI.

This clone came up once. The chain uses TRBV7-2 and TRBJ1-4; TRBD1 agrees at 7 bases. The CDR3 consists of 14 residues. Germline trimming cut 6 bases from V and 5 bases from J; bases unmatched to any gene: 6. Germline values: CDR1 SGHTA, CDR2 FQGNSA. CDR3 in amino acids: CASSQDRTNEKLFF. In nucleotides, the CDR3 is TGTGCCAGCAGTCAGGACAGGACCAATGAAAAACTGTTTTTT.